This TCR beta chain was captured by sequencing in a study of cytomegalovirus exposure and HLA in healthy donors. Whole-study results and caveats: With further analysis later on, most CMV-associated TCR beta chains appeared HLA-restricted. As was reported, the HLA-A and HLA-B alleles of most subjects were accurately predicted from TCR beta sequences. Apart from CMV serostatus, no immune exposure information was available. Accounts indicate the classifier identified cytomegalovirus status with strong specificity and sensitivity.

V lost 8 bases, J lost 0 bases, and 15 bases lay in between. CDR3 size: 15 residues. CDR1 is MGHDK and CDR2 is SYGVNS in the germline V gene. PCR primers comprised 60 Vbeta and 13 Jbeta primers. Only in-frame clones appear in the TCRdb table, and some are missing; sequencing was by immunoSEQ multiplex PCR. Of 100,000 to 150,000 clones in the sample, approximately 85% were seen once. Turning to this clone: The antigen is not known.

The sequence derives from a boy younger than 18 in good health and CMV-seronegative. This sequence joins TRBV25-1 and TRBJ2-3, with D perhaps matching TRBD2 (7 bases). The sample comprised PBMCs. CDR3 bases: TGTGCCAGCTCGTTTGGGGGGGCCAGCACAGATACGCAGTATTTT. This sequence encodes CASSFGGASTDTQYF.